This TCR beta chain was found in a study of monozygotic twins with inflammatory bowel disease. Overall study findings and caveats: Support was absent for any single strong signal or clonotype linked to IBD.

Template switching was used to attach UMIs, which incorporated a 6-nucleotide sample barcode. The study subjected TCRalpha and TCRbeta cDNA to two nested PCRs of approximately 16 and 10 cycles. Reanalyzing the 5' RACE reads, TCRdb keeps one entry per CDR3 protein, without DNA. This sample contains approximately 300,000 distinct CDR3 sequences. Note on this clonotype: No antigen is known for it.

The receptor's source is a human donor with ulcerative colitis or Crohn's disease, or a healthy co-twin of an affected twin (not recorded which). Material: blood.

CDR3 amino acids: CASSYSMRGGPSYNEQFF. The rearrangement uses TRBV6-2 or TRBV6-3 and TRBJ2-1; TCRdb proposes TRBD2, but this gene call is untestable without DNA. The CDR3 sequence is 18 residues long. The germline CDR1 and CDR2 sequences are MNHEY and SVGEGT.